Each of the 21 T cell receptor beta chains below was sequenced from the same sample in a study of T cell responses to AZD1222 COVID-19 vaccine. Sequenced by immunoSEQ multiplex PCR; TCRdb stores in-frame clones only, minus some. The sample includes some 150,000 clones, roughly 90% of them seen just once. The material was peripheral blood, obtained 28 days after the second AZD1222 dose. The receptors were gathered from an adult who received the AZD1222 COVID-19 vaccine.

The chain employs TRBV19 and TRBJ2-1; D not resolved. Trimming cost V 0 bases and J 5 bases, with 11 bases left between them. The CDR3 sequence is 15 residues long. The V gene's germline CDR1 is LNHDA and CDR2 SQIVND (reference sequence). CDR3 nucleotide sequence: TGTGCCAGTAGTATAGATAGGCTAGAAAACAATGAGCAGTTCTTC. Translation gives CASSIDRLENNEQFF.

In this sample, this clone turned up a few times. This rearrangement joins TRBV28 to TRBJ1-3, with D possibly being TRBD1 (5 bases). This CDR3 has 16 residues. Germline CDR1 reads MDHEN; CDR2 reads SYDVKM. V dropped 6 bases and J dropped 2 bases, with 17 bases sitting between them. The CDR3 bases are TGTGCCAGCAGCCCTGCATGGGACGGAGCTGGAAACACCATATATTTT. Translating it yields CASSPAWDGAGNTIYF.

The CDR3 DNA follows: TGCGCCAGCAGCTTGGAGGGGACAGGGGGTTTTTTTGGCTACACCTTC. Amino acid sequence: CASSLEGTGGFFGYTF. The chain uses TRBV5-1 and TRBJ1-2; 11 bases line up with TRBD1. This CDR3 has 16 residues. The germline V gene has CDR1 SGHRS and CDR2 YFSETQ. The V and J ends lost 0 bases and 7 bases, in that order; junction bases with no gene match: 8. The whole variable domain, filled in from reference TRBV5-1 and TRBJ1-2, reads KAGVTQTPRYLIKTRGQQVTLSCSPISGHRSVSWYQQTPGQGLQFLFEYFSETQRNKGNFPGRFSGRQFSNSRSEMNVSTLELGDSALYLCASSLEGTGGFFGYTFGSGTRLTVV.

The V call is TRBV4-1, the J call TRBJ1-6; no firm D call. V lost 0 bases and J 0 bases, leaving 18 bases between the germline ends. Per germline, CDR1 MGHRA and CDR2 YSYEKL. The CDR3 covers 20 residues. For the CDR3, the DNA is TGCGCCAGCAGCCAAGAGGTTAGTGGCAGCTCCAGCTCCTATAATTCACCCCTCCACTTT. Its protein is CASSQEVSGSSSSYNSPLHF.

The chain combines TRBV11-2 with TRBJ2-2, with D hard to call. This CDR3 has 11 residues. Between the trimmed V and J ends, which lost 5 bases and 8 bases, there was a span of 6 bases. The V gene's germline CDR1 is SGHAT and CDR2 FQNNGV. The CDR3 nucleotides read TGTGCCAGCAGCCGGCGAGGGGAGCTGTTTTTT. Residues: CASSRRGELFF.

J is TRBJ2-1 and V is TRBV5-1, with 15 bases aligning to TRBD2. The CDR3 covers 15 residues. V shed 0 bases and J 10 bases; nucleotides not matched to a gene: 2. Germline V gene data show CDR1 as SGHRS and CDR2 as YFSETQ. The CDR3 loop reads CASSLGTSGGEEQFF. The CDR3 DNA reads TGCGCCAGCAGCTTGGGGACTAGCGGGGGGGAGGAGCAGTTCTTC.

The V and J genes are TRBV10-1 and TRBJ2-3; D gene unclear. Germline V gene sequence: CDR1 WNHNN, CDR2 SYGVQD (reference sequence). Trimming left V 1 base short and J 6 bases short, with 14 bases between. CDR3 length equals 15 residues. CDR3 sequence: CASSEYVWDMDTQYF. The CDR3 DNA reads TGCGCCAGCAGTGAGTATGTGTGGGATATGGATACGCAGTATTTT.

This clone was found once. The V call is TRBV6-4, the J call TRBJ1-6, with D perhaps matching TRBD1 (6 bases). Germline V gene lookup returns CDR1 MRHNA and CDR2 SNTAGT. Deletions cut 6 bases from V and 5 bases from J, with 11 bases between. CDR3 length: 14 residues. Here the CDR3 reads CASRGAGNNSPLHF. CDR3 in DNA: TGTGCCAGCAGGGGGGCCGGGAATAATTCACCCCTCCACTTT.

Worth noting for this clone: Germline and junction disagree at one end, which may indicate a read error. The chain recombines TRBV6-5 with TRBJ1-1, with D maybe TRBD1 (5 bases). The germline CDR1 and CDR2 sequences are MNHEY and SVGAGI. The CDR3 extends over 15 amino acids. The CDR3: CASSYIAGVNTEALF. CDR3 bases: TGTGCCAGCAGTTACATTGCGGGGGTGAACACTGAAGCTCTCTTT.

The J gene is TRBJ2-1, the V gene TRBV11-2, with TRBD2 matching 10 bases. Germline V CDR1 and CDR2: SGHAT, FQNNGV. J lost 3 bases, V lost 0 bases, and 8 bases had no gene match. This CDR3 region has 18 residues. CDR3 amino acids: CASSLDVVGLADYNEQFF. DNA for the CDR3: TGTGCCAGCAGCTTAGATGTAGTAGGACTAGCGGACTACAATGAGCAGTTCTTC.

The chain recombines TRBV2 with TRBJ2-5; 7 nucleotides line up with TRBD1. Germline V gene lookup returns CDR1 SNHLY and CDR2 FYNNEI. The length of the CDR3 is 14 residues. J gave up 2 bases and V 5 bases, and 5 bases lay outside the gene matches. CDR3 amino acids: CASSSQGQQETQYF. The CDR3 bases are TGTGCCAGCAGTTCACAGGGGCAGCAAGAGACCCAGTACTTC. Filled out from reference TRBV2 and TRBJ2-5, the complete variable domain reads EPEVTQTPSHQVTQMGQEVILRCVPISNHLYFYWYRQILGQKVEFLVSFYNNEISEKSEIFDDQFSVERPDGSNFTLKIRSTKLEDSAMYFCASSSQGQQETQYFGPGTRLLVL.

The chain employs TRBV25-1 and TRBJ2-1; 14 positions match TRBD2. CDR1 and CDR2 (germline): MGHDK, SYGVNS. The V gene end was trimmed by 2 bases and the J gene end by 9 bases; junction bases not matched to a gene: 6. There are 16 residues in the CDR3. The CDR3: CASSEAGLAGGGEQFF. The CDR3 DNA reads TGTGCCAGCAGTGAAGCAGGACTAGCGGGGGGAGGTGAGCAGTTCTTC.

This chain joins TRBV25-1 and TRBJ2-7, with D uncertain. CDR1 is MGHDK and CDR2 is SYGVNS in the germline V gene. The CDR3 covers 11 residues. V lost 5 bases and J 4 bases, leaving 6 bases between the germline ends. The CDR3 bases are TGTGCCAGCAGTATGGGATACGAGCAGTACTTC. Encoded protein: CASSMGYEQYF.

This rearrangement joins TRBV4-3 to TRBJ1-5, with a weak D call TRBD1 (5 bases). CDR1 is LGHNA, CDR2 YSLEER, per germline. Trimming pared 1 base from V and 4 bases from J, leaving 8 bases between. This CDR3 comprises 14 residues. The CDR3 DNA reads as TGCGCCAGCAGCCAAGGATCAGGGAATCAGCCCCAGCATTTT. This encodes CASSQGSGNQPQHF.

V usage is TRBV30 and J usage is TRBJ1-1, with a possible D match to TRBD1 (5 bases). V was trimmed by 0 bases and J by 4 bases, leaving 15 bases between them. Looked up from germline, CDR1 is GTSNPN and CDR2 is SVGIG (reference sequence). This CDR3 has 15 amino acids. Here the CDR3 DNA reads TGTGCCTGGAGTGTACTGAGGGGATCCGGCACTGAAGCTTTCTTT. This translates into CAWSVLRGSGTEAFF.

The rearrangement joins TRBV29-1 to TRBJ2-1; D perhaps matches TRBD2 (6 bases). This CDR3 has 13 residues. The V and J ends lost 0 bases and 12 bases respectively, with 15 bases between them. Looked up from germline, CDR1 is SQVTM and CDR2 is ANQGSEA. The chain's CDR3 is CSVEDRLLALQFF. In nucleotides, the CDR3 is TGCAGCGTTGAAGATCGGTTACTAGCCTTGCAGTTCTTC.

This rearrangement joins TRBV20-1 to TRBJ2-1; no clear D gene. V lost 3 bases and J 2 bases, leaving 17 bases between the germline ends. The CDR3 consists of 16 residues. The germline CDR1 and CDR2 sequences are DFQATT and SNEGSKA (reference sequence). Here the CDR3 reads CSASNSPRATYNEQFF. In DNA, the CDR3 is TGCAGTGCTAGTAACTCCCCTAGGGCTACCTACAATGAGCAGTTCTTC.

The chain recombines TRBV27 with TRBJ2-1, with 10 positions matching TRBD2. CDR1 and CDR2 (germline): MNHEY, SMNVEV (reference sequence). This CDR3 spans 15 amino acids. The J segment lost 10 bases and the V segment lost 2 bases, leaving 8 bases of the junction unmatched. This chain's CDR3 is CASSLISSGGYEQFF. The CDR3 coding sequence is TGTGCCAGCAGTTTAATCTCTAGCGGGGGATACGAGCAGTTCTTC.

This chain connects TRBV3-1 (or the pseudogene TRBV3-2) to TRBJ1-5; D remains unclear. This CDR3 contains 13 residues. Germline V gene sequence: CDR1 LGHDT, CDR2 YNNKEL (reference sequence). With 0 bases removed from V and 6 bases from J, the gap between germline ends came to 6 bases. CDR3 protein: CASSQETGQPQHF. The CDR3 DNA reads TGTGCCAGCAGCCAAGAAACCGGTCAGCCCCAGCATTTT.

CDR3 nucleotide sequence: TGTGCCAGTACCCGGGTAGGGGAAGGGACTGAAGCTTTCTTT. This encodes CASTRVGEGTEAFF. V and J are TRBV19 and TRBJ1-1, with D perhaps TRBD1 (5 bases). Germline lookup yields CDR1 LNHDA and CDR2 SQIVND (reference sequence). The CDR3 length is 14 residues. Trimming left V 7 bases short and J 5 bases short, with 17 bases between.

The V call is TRBV4-2, the J call TRBJ1-4, with 9 bases identical to TRBD1. This CDR3 region has 16 residues. V lost 3 bases and J lost 11; bases outside the gene matches: 13. Germline V CDR1 and CDR2: LGHNA, YNFKEQ. CDR3 in amino acids: CASSHRMDRGDGKLFF. The DNA for the CDR3 is TGTGCCAGCAGCCATCGGATGGACAGGGGAGACGGGAAACTGTTTTTT.